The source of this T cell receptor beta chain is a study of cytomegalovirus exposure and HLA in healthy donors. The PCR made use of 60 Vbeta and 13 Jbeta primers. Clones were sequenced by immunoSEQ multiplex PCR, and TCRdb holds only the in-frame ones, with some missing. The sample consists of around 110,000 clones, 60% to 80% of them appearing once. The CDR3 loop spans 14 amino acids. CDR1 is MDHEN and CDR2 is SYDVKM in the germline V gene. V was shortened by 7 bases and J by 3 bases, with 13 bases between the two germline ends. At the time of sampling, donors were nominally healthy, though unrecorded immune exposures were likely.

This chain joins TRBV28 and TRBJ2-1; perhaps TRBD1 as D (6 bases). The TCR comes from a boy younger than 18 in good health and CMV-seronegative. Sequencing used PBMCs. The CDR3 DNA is TGTGCCAGCACACCGGGACACCTCTACAATGAGCAGTTCTTC. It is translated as CASTPGHLYNEQFF. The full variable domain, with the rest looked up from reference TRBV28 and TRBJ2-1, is DVKVTQSSRYLVKRTGEKVFLECVQDMDHENMFWYRQDPGLGLRLIYFSYDVKMKEKGDIPEGYSVSREKKERFSLILESASTNQTSMYLCASTPGHLYNEQFFGPGTRLTVL.